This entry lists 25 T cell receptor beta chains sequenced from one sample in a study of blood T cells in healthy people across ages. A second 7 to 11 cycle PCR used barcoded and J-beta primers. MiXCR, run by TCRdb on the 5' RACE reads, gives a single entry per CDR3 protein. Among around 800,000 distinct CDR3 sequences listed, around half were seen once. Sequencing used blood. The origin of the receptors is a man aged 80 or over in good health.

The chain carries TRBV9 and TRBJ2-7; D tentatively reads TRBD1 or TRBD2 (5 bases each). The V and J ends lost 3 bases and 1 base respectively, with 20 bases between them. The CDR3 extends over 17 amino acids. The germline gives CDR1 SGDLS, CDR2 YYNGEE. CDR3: CASSAEAGTGNSYEQYF. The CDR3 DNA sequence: TGTGCCAGCAGCGCCGAAGCCGGGACCGGGAATTCCTACGAGCAGTACTTC.

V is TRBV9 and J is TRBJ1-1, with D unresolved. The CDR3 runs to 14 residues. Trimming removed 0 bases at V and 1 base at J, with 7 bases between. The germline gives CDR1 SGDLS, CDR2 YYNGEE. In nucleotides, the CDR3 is TGTGCCAGCAGCGTAGGGGTGAAGAACACTGAAGCTTTCTTT. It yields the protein CASSVGVKNTEAFF. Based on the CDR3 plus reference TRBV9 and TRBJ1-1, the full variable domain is DSGVTQTPKHLITATGQRVTLRCSPRSGDLSVYWYQQSLDQGLQFLIQYYNGEERAKGNILERFSAQQFPDLHSELNLSSLELGDSALYFCASSVGVKNTEAFFGQGTRLTVV.

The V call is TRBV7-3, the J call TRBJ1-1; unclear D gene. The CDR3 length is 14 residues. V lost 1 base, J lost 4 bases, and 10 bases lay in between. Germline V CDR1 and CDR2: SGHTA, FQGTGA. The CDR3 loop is CASSLMQVTTEAFF. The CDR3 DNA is TGTGCCAGCAGCTTAATGCAGGTAACCACTGAAGCTTTCTTT.

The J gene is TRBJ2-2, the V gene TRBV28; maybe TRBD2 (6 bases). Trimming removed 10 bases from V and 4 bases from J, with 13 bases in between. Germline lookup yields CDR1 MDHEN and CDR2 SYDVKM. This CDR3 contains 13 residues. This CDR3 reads CATAGLPTGELFF. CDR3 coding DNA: TGTGCCACCGCGGGACTCCCCACCGGGGAGCTGTTTTTT.

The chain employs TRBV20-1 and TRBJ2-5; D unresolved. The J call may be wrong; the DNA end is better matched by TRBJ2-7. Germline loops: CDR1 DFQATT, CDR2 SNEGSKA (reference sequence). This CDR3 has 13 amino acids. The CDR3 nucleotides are TGCAGTGCTTCCCACCTTGGTAGACACGAGCAGTACTTC. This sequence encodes CSASHLGRHEQYF.

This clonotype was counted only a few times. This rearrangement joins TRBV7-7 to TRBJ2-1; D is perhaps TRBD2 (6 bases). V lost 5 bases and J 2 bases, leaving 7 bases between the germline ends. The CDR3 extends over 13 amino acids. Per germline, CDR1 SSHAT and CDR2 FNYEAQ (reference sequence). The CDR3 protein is CASSRLAYNEQFF. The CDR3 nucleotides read TGTGCCAGCAGCCGACTAGCCTACAATGAGCAGTTCTTC.

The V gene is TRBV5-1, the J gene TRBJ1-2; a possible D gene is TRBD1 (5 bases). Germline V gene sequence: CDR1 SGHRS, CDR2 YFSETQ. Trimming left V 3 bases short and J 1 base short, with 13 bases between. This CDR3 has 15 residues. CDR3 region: CASSSTGTDNYGYTF. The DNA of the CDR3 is TGCGCCAGCAGCTCCACCGGGACGGATAACTATGGCTACACCTTC.

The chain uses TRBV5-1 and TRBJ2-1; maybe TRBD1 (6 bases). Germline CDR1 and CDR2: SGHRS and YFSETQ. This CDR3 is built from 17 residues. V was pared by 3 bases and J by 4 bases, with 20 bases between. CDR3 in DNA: TGCGCCAGCAGCTCGACCTCATCCCCGACAGGTTACAATGAGCAGTTCTTC. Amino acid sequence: CASSSTSSPTGYNEQFF.

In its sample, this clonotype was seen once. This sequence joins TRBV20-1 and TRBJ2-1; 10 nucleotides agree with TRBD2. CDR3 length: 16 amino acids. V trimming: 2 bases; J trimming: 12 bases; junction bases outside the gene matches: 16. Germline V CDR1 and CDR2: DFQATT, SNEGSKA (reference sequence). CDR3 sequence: CSARLFGTSETQGQFF. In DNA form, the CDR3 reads TGCAGTGCTAGATTATTCGGGACTAGCGAAACTCAGGGGCAGTTCTTC.

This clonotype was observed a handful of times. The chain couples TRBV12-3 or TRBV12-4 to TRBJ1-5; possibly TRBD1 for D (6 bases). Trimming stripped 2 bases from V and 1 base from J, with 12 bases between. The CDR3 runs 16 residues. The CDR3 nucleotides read TGTGCCAGCAGTTTACGTCCAGGGGAGAGCAATCAGCCCCAGCATTTT. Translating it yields CASSLRPGESNQPQHF.

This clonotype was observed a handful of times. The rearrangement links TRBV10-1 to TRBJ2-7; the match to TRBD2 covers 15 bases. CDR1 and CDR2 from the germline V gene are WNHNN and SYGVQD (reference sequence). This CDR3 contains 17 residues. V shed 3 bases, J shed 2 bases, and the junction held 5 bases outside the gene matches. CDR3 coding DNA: TGCGCCAGCAGTGATCTCGGGACTAGCGGGAGGACCTACGAGCAGTACTTC. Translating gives CASSDLGTSGRTYEQYF.

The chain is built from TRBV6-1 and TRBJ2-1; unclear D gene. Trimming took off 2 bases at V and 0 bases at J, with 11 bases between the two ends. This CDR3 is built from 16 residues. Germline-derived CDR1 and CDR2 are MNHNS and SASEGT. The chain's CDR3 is CASSERALGSYNEQFF. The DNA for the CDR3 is TGTGCCAGCAGTGAACGGGCCTTAGGCTCCTACAATGAGCAGTTCTTC.

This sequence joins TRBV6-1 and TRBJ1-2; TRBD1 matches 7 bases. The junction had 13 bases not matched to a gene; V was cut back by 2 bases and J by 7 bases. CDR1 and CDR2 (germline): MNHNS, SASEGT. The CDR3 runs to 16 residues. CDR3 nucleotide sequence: TGTGCCAGCAGTGAAATGGGGGGAGCACAGGGGTCTGGCTACACCTTC. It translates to CASSEMGGAQGSGYTF.

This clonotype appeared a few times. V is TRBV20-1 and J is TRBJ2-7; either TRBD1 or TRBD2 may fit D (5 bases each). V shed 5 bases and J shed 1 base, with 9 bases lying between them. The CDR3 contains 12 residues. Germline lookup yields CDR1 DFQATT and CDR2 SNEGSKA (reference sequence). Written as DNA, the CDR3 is TGCAGTGCTGGGACGACGTCCTACGAGCAGTACTTC. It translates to CSAGTTSYEQYF.

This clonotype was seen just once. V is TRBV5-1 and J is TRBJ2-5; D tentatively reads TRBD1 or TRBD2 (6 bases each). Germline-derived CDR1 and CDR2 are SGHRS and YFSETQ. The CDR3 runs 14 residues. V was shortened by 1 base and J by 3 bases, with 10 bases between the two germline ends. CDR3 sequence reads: CASSLTGAKETQYF. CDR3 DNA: TGCGCCAGCAGCTTGACGGGGGCCAAAGAGACCCAGTACTTC.

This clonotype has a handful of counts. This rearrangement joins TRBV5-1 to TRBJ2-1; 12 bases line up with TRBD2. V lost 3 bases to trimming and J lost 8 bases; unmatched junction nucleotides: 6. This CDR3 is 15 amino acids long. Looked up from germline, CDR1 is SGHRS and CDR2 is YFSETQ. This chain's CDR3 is CASSSGLAGSDEQFF. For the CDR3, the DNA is TGCGCCAGCAGCTCCGGACTAGCGGGATCGGATGAGCAGTTCTTC.

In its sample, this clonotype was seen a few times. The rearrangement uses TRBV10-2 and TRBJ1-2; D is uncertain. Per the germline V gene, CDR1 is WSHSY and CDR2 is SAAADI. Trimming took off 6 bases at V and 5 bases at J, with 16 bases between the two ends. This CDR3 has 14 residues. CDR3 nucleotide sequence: TGCGCCAGCAGCTGGGCAGAGGGCAATTATGGCTACACCTTC. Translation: CASSWAEGNYGYTF.

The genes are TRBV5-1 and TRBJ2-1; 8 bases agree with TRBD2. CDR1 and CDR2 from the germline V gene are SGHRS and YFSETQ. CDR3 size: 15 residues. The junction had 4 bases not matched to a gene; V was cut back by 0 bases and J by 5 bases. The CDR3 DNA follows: TGCGCCAGCAGCTTGGGACTAGCGAAAGACAATGAGCAGTTCTTC. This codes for CASSLGLAKDNEQFF.

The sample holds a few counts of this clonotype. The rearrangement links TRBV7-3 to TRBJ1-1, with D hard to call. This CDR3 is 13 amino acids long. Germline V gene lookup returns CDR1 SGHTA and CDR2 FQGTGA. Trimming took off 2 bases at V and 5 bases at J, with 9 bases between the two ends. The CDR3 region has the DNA TGTGCCAGCAGCTTACAGAGGGAGACTGAAGCTTTCTTT. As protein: CASSLQRETEAFF.

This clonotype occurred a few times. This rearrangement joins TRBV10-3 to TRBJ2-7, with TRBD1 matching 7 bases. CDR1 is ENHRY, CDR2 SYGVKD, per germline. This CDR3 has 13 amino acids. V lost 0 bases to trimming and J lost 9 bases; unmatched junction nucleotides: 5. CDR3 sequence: CAISESQGEGQYF. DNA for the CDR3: TGTGCCATCAGTGAGTCGCAGGGGGAAGGGCAGTACTTC.

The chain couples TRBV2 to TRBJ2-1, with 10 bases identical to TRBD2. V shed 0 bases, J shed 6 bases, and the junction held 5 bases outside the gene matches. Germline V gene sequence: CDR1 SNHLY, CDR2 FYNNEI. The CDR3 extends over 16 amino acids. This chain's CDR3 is CASSEAVGLAVNEQFF. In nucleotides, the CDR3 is TGTGCCAGCAGTGAAGCTGTAGGACTAGCGGTCAATGAGCAGTTCTTC.

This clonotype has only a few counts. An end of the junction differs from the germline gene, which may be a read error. CDR3 sequence (DNA): TGTGCCAGCAGCTTTGGAACAGGGGCCTACAATGAGCAGTTCTTC. It is translated as CASSFGTGAYNEQFF. This chain uses TRBV5-1 with TRBJ2-1, with TRBD1 matching 7 bases. This CDR3 is 15 amino acids long. Germline assignment: CDR1 SGHRS and CDR2 YFSETQ.

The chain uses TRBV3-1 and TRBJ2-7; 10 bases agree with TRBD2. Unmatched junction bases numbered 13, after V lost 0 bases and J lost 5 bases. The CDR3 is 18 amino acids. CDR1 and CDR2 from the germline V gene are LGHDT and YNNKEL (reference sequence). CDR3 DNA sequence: TGTGCCAGCAGCCAAGATTTCGGGTTAGCGGGAGGCGCCCACGAGCAGTACTTC. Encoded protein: CASSQDFGLAGGAHEQYF.

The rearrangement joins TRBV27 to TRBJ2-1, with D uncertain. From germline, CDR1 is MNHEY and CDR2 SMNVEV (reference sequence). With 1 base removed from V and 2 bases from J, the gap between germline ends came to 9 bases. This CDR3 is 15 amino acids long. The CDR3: CASSLLPEAYNEQFF. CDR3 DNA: TGTGCCAGCAGTTTATTGCCGGAAGCCTACAATGAGCAGTTCTTC.

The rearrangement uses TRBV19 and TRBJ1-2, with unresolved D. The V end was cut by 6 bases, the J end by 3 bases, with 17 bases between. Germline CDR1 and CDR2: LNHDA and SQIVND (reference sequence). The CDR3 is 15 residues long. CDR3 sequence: CASRSSANLHYGYTF. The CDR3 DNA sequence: TGTGCCAGTAGGAGCAGCGCCAACCTACACTATGGCTACACCTTC.